The rows below give T cell receptor beta chains drawn from one sample of a study of regulatory T cells in long-lasting Graves disease. TCRdb reprocessed the multiplex PCR reads via MiXCR and lists one record per CDR3 protein. Of some 600,000 distinct CDR3 sequences listed, 15% to 20% are singletons. Separately, the same data were catalogued under a study of T cells in Graves' hyperthyroidism and ophthalmopathy.

The sequencing used peripheral blood mononuclear cells (PBMCs), collected at new diagnosis, from a patient treated with antithyroid drugs. These receptors were collected from a young man with Graves disease. The CDR3 runs from the conserved cysteine through the conserved F or W. D genes are given only for firm matches. Part of the rows lack a size; the others show once, few, many or a class for expanded clones.

d_gene: TRBD1; v_gene: TRBV5-6; abundance: NA; j_gene: TRBJ2-1; CDR3aa: CASSSSRTGVYNEQFF; CDR3nt: TGTGCCAGCAGCTCCTCCAGGACAGGGGTCTACAATGAGCAGTTCTTC
d_gene: TRBD2; v_gene: TRBV27; abundance: many; j_gene: TRBJ2-7; CDR3aa: CASRGGARGYEQYF; CDR3nt: TGTGCCAGCCGGGGGGGAGCTAGAGGCTACGAGCAGTACTTC
d_gene: TRBD1; v_gene: TRBV11-2; abundance: few; j_gene: TRBJ1-5; CDR3aa: CASSLVRGSQPQHF; CDR3nt: TGTGCCAGCAGCTTAGTCAGGGGGTCTCAGCCCCAGCATTTT
d_gene: TRBD1; v_gene: TRBV11-2; abundance: NA; j_gene: TRBJ2-7; CDR3aa: CASSRDRGLREQYF; CDR3nt: TGTGCCAGCAGCCGGGACAGGGGATTGAGGGAGCAGTACTTC
d_gene: TRBD2; v_gene: TRBV20-1; abundance: NA; j_gene: TRBJ2-1; CDR3aa: CSAAGILAGSPVSYNEQFF; CDR3nt: TGCAGTGCTGCCGGTATACTAGCGGGAAGTCCTGTCTCCTACAATGAGCAGTTCTTC
d_gene: TRBD1; v_gene: TRBV18; abundance: few; j_gene: TRBJ2-2; CDR3aa: CASSPGTASNTGELFF; CDR3nt: TGTGCCAGCTCACCCGGGACAGCCTCGAACACCGGGGAGCTGTTTTTT
d_gene: TRBD2; v_gene: TRBV5-4; abundance: NA; j_gene: TRBJ2-2; CDR3aa: CASSFGTSGRTGELFF; CDR3nt: TGTGCCAGCAGCTTCGGGACTAGCGGTCGCACCGGGGAGCTGTTTTTT
d_gene: TRBD1; v_gene: TRBV3-1; abundance: few; j_gene: TRBJ2-7; CDR3aa: CASSQGGGGSEQYF; CDR3nt: TGTGCCAGCAGCCAAGGAGGGGGCGGATCTGAGCAGTACTTC
d_gene: TRBD1; v_gene: TRBV2; abundance: few; j_gene: TRBJ2-6; CDR3aa: CASRDRSFSGANVLTF; CDR3nt: TGTGCCAGCAGGGACAGGTCTTTCTCTGGGGCCAACGTCCTGACTTTC
d_gene: TRBD1; v_gene: TRBV20-1; abundance: few; j_gene: TRBJ1-5; CDR3aa: CSAKDRDRGPVSQPQHF; CDR3nt: TGCAGTGCTAAAGACCGGGACAGGGGTCCGGTCAGCCAGCCCCAGCATTTT
d_gene: TRBD2; v_gene: TRBV11-2; abundance: many; j_gene: TRBJ2-7; CDR3aa: CASSLWTSGSYEQYF; CDR3nt: TGTGCCAGCAGCTTGTGGACTAGCGGGAGTTACGAGCAGTACTTC
d_gene: TRBD2; v_gene: TRBV7-8; abundance: many; j_gene: TRBJ2-7; CDR3aa: CASSLVGLAASYEQYF; CDR3nt: TGTGCCAGCAGCCTAGTGGGACTAGCGGCTTCCTACGAGCAGTACTTC
d_gene: NA; v_gene: TRBV7-9; abundance: few; j_gene: TRBJ2-7; CDR3aa: CASSQQGLSYEQYF; CDR3nt: TGTGCCAGCAGTCAACAAGGCCTCTCCTACGAGCAGTACTTC
d_gene: TRBD1; v_gene: TRBV7-9; abundance: NA; j_gene: TRBJ2-2; CDR3aa: CASSHRGRNRGELFF; CDR3nt: TGTGCCAGCAGTCATAGGGGGCGGAATCGAGGGGAGCTGTTTTTT
d_gene: NA; v_gene: TRBV11-1; abundance: NA; j_gene: TRBJ2-5; CDR3aa: CASRIADSKETQYF; CDR3nt: TGTGCCAGCAGGATCGCGGACAGCAAAGAGACCCAGTACTTC
d_gene: NA; v_gene: TRBV11-2; abundance: many; j_gene: TRBJ2-7; CDR3aa: CASSLVVSPLIPYEQYF; CDR3nt: TGTGCCAGCAGCTTAGTCGTGAGTCCTCTGATTCCCTACGAGCAGTACTTC
d_gene: NA; v_gene: TRBV11-2; abundance: NA; j_gene: TRBJ1-2; CDR3aa: CASSLEASYGYTF; CDR3nt: TGTGCCAGCAGCTTAGAAGCGTCTTATGGCTACACCTTC
d_gene: TRBD2; v_gene: TRBV3-1; abundance: many; j_gene: TRBJ2-3; CDR3aa: CASSQEIGLAGGPPDTQYF; CDR3nt: TGTGCCAGCAGCCAAGAGATAGGACTAGCGGGAGGGCCACCAGATACGCAGTATTTT
d_gene: TRBD2; v_gene: TRBV7-7; abundance: few; j_gene: TRBJ2-1; CDR3aa: CASSLAGPGRGEQFF; CDR3nt: TGTGCTAGCAGCTTAGCGGGACCTGGGCGTGGTGAGCAGTTCTTC
d_gene: NA; v_gene: TRBV12-5; abundance: NA; j_gene: TRBJ2-5; CDR3aa: CASGSLGSVEETQYF; CDR3nt: TGTGCTAGTGGTTCGCTGGGCTCAGTGGAGGAGACCCAGTACTTC
d_gene: TRBD1; v_gene: TRBV6-2/TRBV6-3; abundance: few; j_gene: TRBJ2-3; CDR3aa: CASSLLWGQSTDTQYF; CDR3nt: TGTGCCAGCAGCCTACTGTGGGGACAGAGCACAGATACGCAGTATTTT
d_gene: TRBD2; v_gene: TRBV6-1; abundance: many; j_gene: TRBJ2-7; CDR3aa: CASKLAGASYEQYF; CDR3nt: TGTGCCAGCAAACTAGCGGGGGCCTCCTACGAGCAGTACTTC
d_gene: NA; v_gene: TRBV25-1; abundance: few; j_gene: TRBJ1-3; CDR3aa: CASSEQGGGLRNTIYF; CDR3nt: TGTGCCAGCAGTGAACAAGGGGGGGGTCTTCGAAACACCATATATTTT
d_gene: NA; v_gene: TRBV2; abundance: many; j_gene: TRBJ2-3; CDR3aa: CASSEGSGTDTQYF; CDR3nt: TGTGCCAGCAGTGAGGGGAGCGGGACAGATACGCAGTATTTT
d_gene: TRBD2; v_gene: TRBV7-9; abundance: few; j_gene: TRBJ2-1; CDR3aa: CASSSGGTEHNEQFF; CDR3nt: TGTGCCAGCAGCAGCGGGGGGACAGAACACAATGAGCAGTTCTTC
d_gene: TRBD2; v_gene: TRBV7-2; abundance: many; j_gene: TRBJ2-5; CDR3aa: CASSPQAGGGETQYF; CDR3nt: TGTGCCAGCAGCCCCCAAGCGGGAGGAGGGGAGACCCAGTACTTC
d_gene: NA; v_gene: TRBV20-1; abundance: many; j_gene: TRBJ1-1; CDR3aa: CSAATDNTEAFF; CDR3nt: TGCAGTGCCGCGACTGACAACACTGAAGCTTTCTTT
d_gene: TRBD1; v_gene: TRBV7-9; abundance: NA; j_gene: TRBJ2-5; CDR3aa: CASRTGTGGQQETQYF; CDR3nt: TGTGCCAGCAGGACCGGGACAGGGGGTCAACAAGAGACCCAGTACTTC
d_gene: NA; v_gene: TRBV27; abundance: NA; j_gene: TRBJ1-2; CDR3aa: CASSQGSLIPYGYTF; CDR3nt: TGTGCCAGCAGTCAGGGATCCTTGATACCCTATGGCTACACCTTC
d_gene: TRBD2; v_gene: TRBV27; abundance: NA; j_gene: TRBJ2-3; CDR3aa: CASSLGASGRVGTDTQYF; CDR3nt: TGTGCCAGCAGCCTGGGTGCTAGCGGGAGGGTGGGGACAGATACGCAGTATTTT
d_gene: TRBD1; v_gene: TRBV6-1; abundance: many; j_gene: TRBJ2-7; CDR3aa: CATEVGQAYEQYF; CDR3nt: TGTGCCACTGAGGTTGGACAGGCCTACGAGCAGTACTTC
d_gene: NA; v_gene: TRBV30; abundance: many; j_gene: TRBJ1-1; CDR3aa: CAWSRQGRGNTEAFF; CDR3nt: TGTGCCTGGAGTAGGCAGGGGCGCGGGAACACTGAAGCTTTCTTT
d_gene: TRBD1; v_gene: TRBV7-3; abundance: many; j_gene: TRBJ2-3; CDR3aa: CASSTQGATDTQYF; CDR3nt: TGTGCCAGCAGCACCCAGGGGGCCACAGATACGCAGTATTTT
d_gene: TRBD2; v_gene: TRBV29-1; abundance: NA; j_gene: TRBJ2-5; CDR3aa: CSVPGGGAGTQYF; CDR3nt: TGCAGCGTCCCGGGGGGTGGTGCAGGGACCCAGTACTTC
d_gene: NA; v_gene: TRBV20-1; abundance: many; j_gene: TRBJ2-4; CDR3aa: CSATGTAWPKNIQYF; CDR3nt: TGCAGTGCAACTGGGACTGCCTGGCCTAAAAACATTCAGTACTTC
d_gene: NA; v_gene: TRBV20-1; abundance: NA; j_gene: TRBJ2-7; CDR3aa: CSARMAGGSAEQYF; CDR3nt: TGCAGTGCTAGGATGGCGGGCGGGTCCGCCGAGCAGTACTTC
d_gene: TRBD2; v_gene: TRBV6-1; abundance: NA; j_gene: TRBJ2-3; CDR3aa: CASNPTSGTGQMQYF; CDR3nt: TGTGCCAGCAACCCGACTAGCGGGACCGGGCAAATGCAGTATTTT
d_gene: NA; v_gene: TRBV29-1; abundance: NA; j_gene: TRBJ2-1; CDR3aa: CSALSGGYNEQFF; CDR3nt: TGCAGCGCCCTTTCCGGAGGCTACAATGAGCAGTTCTTC
d_gene: NA; v_gene: TRBV6-1; abundance: few; j_gene: TRBJ1-5; CDR3aa: CASTHGAFRFRRQPQHF; CDR3nt: TGTGCCAGCACTCACGGGGCCTTTCGGTTCAGGAGACAGCCCCAGCATTTT
d_gene: NA; v_gene: TRBV20-1; abundance: many; j_gene: TRBJ2-1; CDR3aa: CSAAGRAESYNEQFF; CDR3nt: TGCAGTGCGGCCGGCAGGGCCGAATCCTACAATGAGCAGTTCTTC
d_gene: NA; v_gene: TRBV9; abundance: many; j_gene: TRBJ2-5; CDR3aa: CASSVYLGETQYF; CDR3nt: TGTGCCAGCAGCGTCTACCTGGGAGAGACCCAGTACTTC
d_gene: TRBD2; v_gene: TRBV12-3/TRBV12-4; abundance: NA; j_gene: TRBJ2-2; CDR3aa: CASRRGLAGGTGELFF; CDR3nt: TGTGCCAGCAGGCGAGGACTAGCGGGAGGTACCGGGGAGCTGTTTTTT
d_gene: TRBD1; v_gene: TRBV7-3; abundance: many; j_gene: TRBJ2-7; CDR3aa: CASSEGAGGFYEQYF; CDR3nt: TGTGCCAGCAGCGAAGGGGCAGGGGGCTTCTACGAGCAGTACTTC
d_gene: TRBD2; v_gene: TRBV19; abundance: NA; j_gene: TRBJ2-2; CDR3aa: CASRWTSGTGELFF; CDR3nt: TGTGCCAGTAGGTGGACTAGCGGGACCGGGGAGCTGTTTTTT
d_gene: NA; v_gene: TRBV5-1; abundance: NA; j_gene: TRBJ2-3; CDR3aa: CASSLRVSGGTDTQYF; CDR3nt: TGCGCCAGCAGCTTGCGCGTTTCCGGGGGCACAGATACGCAGTATTTT
d_gene: NA; v_gene: TRBV6-2/TRBV6-3; abundance: few; j_gene: TRBJ1-5; CDR3aa: CASRQENQPQHF; CDR3nt: TGTGCCAGCAGGCAGGAGAATCAGCCCCAGCATTTT
d_gene: NA; v_gene: TRBV7-9; abundance: NA; j_gene: TRBJ2-5; CDR3aa: CASSPPQGTQYF; CDR3nt: TGTGCCAGCAGCCCACCACAAGGGACCCAGTACTTC
d_gene: NA; v_gene: TRBV12-3/TRBV12-4; abundance: NA; j_gene: TRBJ1-6; CDR3aa: CASSLALGTASSYNSPLHF; CDR3nt: TGTGCCAGCAGTTTAGCCCTCGGGACGGCCAGCTCCTATAATTCACCCCTCCACTTT
d_gene: NA; v_gene: TRBV14; abundance: few; j_gene: TRBJ2-1; CDR3aa: CASSQEDGEPYNEQFF; CDR3nt: TGTGCCAGCAGCCAAGAGGACGGGGAACCGTACAATGAGCAGTTCTTC
d_gene: NA; v_gene: TRBV3-1; abundance: NA; j_gene: TRBJ2-3; CDR3aa: CASSQLEEAPDTQYF; CDR3nt: TGTGCCAGCAGCCAACTCGAGGAGGCCCCAGATACGCAGTATTTT
d_gene: NA; v_gene: TRBV7-9; abundance: NA; j_gene: TRBJ2-6; CDR3aa: CASSLSGGANVLTF; CDR3nt: TGTGCCAGCAGTTTATCTGGTGGGGCCAACGTCCTGACTTTC
d_gene: NA; v_gene: TRBV13; abundance: many; j_gene: TRBJ2-4; CDR3aa: CASSGLKLAKNIQYF; CDR3nt: TGTGCCAGCTCAGGACTAAAGCTAGCCAAAAACATTCAGTACTTC
d_gene: TRBD1; v_gene: TRBV19; abundance: many; j_gene: TRBJ2-7; CDR3aa: CASSISAGQGYEQYF; CDR3nt: TGTGCCAGTAGTATCTCAGCGGGACAGGGCTACGAGCAGTACTTC